This T cell receptor (beta chain) was sequenced in a study of post-analysis software for immune sequencing data. Overall study context: Relapsing-remitting, secondary progressive and progressive-relapsing forms made up the multiple sclerosis disease courses. Findings of the study overall: Significantly lower normalized Chao1 diversity was found in patients with multiple sclerosis relative to controls. Four or five TRBV segments were more frequent in patients than controls; TRBV5-6, TRBV5-1 and TRBV20-1 belonged to this group.

A few counts support this clonotype. What it binds is unknown. Unique molecular identifiers were present in the TCR beta cDNA libraries. Via MiXCR, TCRdb re-called the PCR reads, giving one row per CDR3 protein. The table has some 190,000 distinct CDR3 sequences, 29% seen once. V gave up 0 bases and J gave up 6 bases, with 12 bases separating them. The CDR3 is 15 amino acids. Germline-derived CDR1 and CDR2 are SGHTA and FQGNSA. The clonotype comes from a girl aged 2-17 years with multiple sclerosis. Specimen: blood. This sequence joins TRBV7-2 and TRBJ2-4; D is perhaps TRBD1 or TRBD2 (6 bases each). CDR3 sequence (DNA): TGTGCCAGCAGCTTAGCAGGGGGGCGGCCAAACATTCAGTACTTC. Protein sequence: CASSLAGGRPNIQYF.